These 24 T cell receptor beta chains share one sample of origin, sequenced in a study of CD4 T cells in relation to SARS-CoV-2 and coronaviruses. Only in-frame clones appear in the TCRdb table, and some are missing; sequencing was by immunoSEQ multiplex PCR. The repertoire holds tens of thousands of clones, around 90% seen once, with 0.3% to 0.5% in the top ten. The material sequenced was naive CD4+ T cells from PBMCs. Subset in this sample: naive CD4+ T cells isolated by negative enrichment. The receptors here all came from an adult with COVID-19.

The chain recombines TRBV4-2 with TRBJ2-2; TRBD2 agrees at 7 bases. With V trimmed by 4 bases and J by 3 bases, 5 bases remained unmatched. Germline-derived CDR1 and CDR2 are LGHNA and YNFKEQ. This CDR3 comprises 15 residues. The CDR3 bases are TGTGCCAGCAGCCCGGGACTAAAATACACCGGGGAGCTGTTTTTT. Translation gives CASSPGLKYTGELFF.

V and J are TRBV28 and TRBJ1-4; D unresolved. The CDR3 runs 14 residues. Trimming shortened V by 3 bases and J by 5 bases, and 10 bases separated the two germline ends. From germline, CDR1 is MDHEN and CDR2 SYDVKM. CDR3 region: CASSFPPVNEKLFF. The CDR3 nucleotides read TGTGCCAGCAGTTTTCCCCCCGTAAATGAAAAACTGTTTTTT.

This chain links TRBV12-3 or TRBV12-4 with TRBJ2-7; D is unclear. This CDR3 is 12 amino acids long. V gave up 3 bases and J gave up 6 bases, with 9 bases separating them. This CDR3 is CASSFGEAEQYF. The CDR3 DNA follows: TGTGCCAGCAGTTTTGGTGAGGCCGAGCAGTACTTC.

V gene TRBV19 combines with J gene TRBJ2-1; D gene unclear. The germline CDR1 and CDR2 sequences are LNHDA and SQIVND (reference sequence). The CDR3 loop spans 14 amino acids. The V and J ends lost 6 bases and 10 bases respectively, with 19 bases between them. The CDR3 protein is CASRFSTTLTEQFF. Written as DNA, the CDR3 is TGTGCCAGTAGGTTCTCAACCACGTTAACCGAGCAGTTCTTC.

V gene TRBV4-2 combines with J gene TRBJ2-3; 7 bases match TRBD2. The germline V gene encodes CDR1 LGHNA and CDR2 YNFKEQ. J lost 4 bases, V lost 4 bases, and 11 bases had no gene match. The CDR3 is 16 amino acids. Here the CDR3 DNA reads TGTGCCAGCAGCCTAAATGGGGGGGAGATCGCAGATACGCAGTATTTT. This codes for CASSLNGGEIADTQYF.

The genes are TRBV10-2 and TRBJ2-7; D is unresolved. Germline CDR1 WSHSY, CDR2 SAAADI. The CDR3 loop spans 14 amino acids. The V end was cut by 0 bases, the J end by 9 bases, with 15 bases between. The CDR3: CASSESLPPLRQYF. DNA for the CDR3: TGCGCCAGCAGTGAGTCTTTGCCTCCTCTACGGCAGTACTTC.

The chain carries TRBV2 and TRBJ2-1; TRBD1 or TRBD2 may be the D gene (7 bases each). Per germline, CDR1 SNHLY and CDR2 FYNNEI. Trimming took 8 bases from V and 6 from J, leaving 17 bases between them. CDR3 size: 14 residues. DNA of the CDR3: TGTGCCAGCGATTGGGGGGGACAGTCCAATGAGCAGTTCTTC. This sequence encodes CASDWGGQSNEQFF.

The chain couples TRBV16 to TRBJ2-7, with no clear D. This CDR3 region has 13 residues. Germline V lookup: CDR1 KGHSY, CDR2 FQNENV. V dropped 4 bases and J dropped 1 base, with 8 bases sitting between them. For the CDR3, the DNA is TGTGCCAGCAGCCCCGGGCCATCCTACGAGCAGTACTTC. Its protein is CASSPGPSYEQYF.

This chain links TRBV7-9 with TRBJ2-2; D gene ambiguous. CDR1 and CDR2 from the germline V gene are SEHNR and FQNEAQ (reference sequence). The CDR3 is made up of 14 amino acids. Trimming removed 1 base at V and 4 bases at J, with 7 bases between. CDR3 DNA: TGTGCCAGCAGCTTAGGGCAGATCACCGGGGAGCTGTTTTTT. Its protein is CASSLGQITGELFF.

This chain uses TRBV18 with TRBJ2-7; D is unclear. Germline CDR1 KGHSH, CDR2 LQKENI. V was trimmed by 2 bases and J by 2 bases, leaving 13 bases between them. The CDR3 is made up of 15 amino acids. CDR3 DNA sequence: TGTGCCAGCTCACCAGCGACCACCAGCACCTACGAGCAGTACTTC. Protein sequence: CASSPATTSTYEQYF.

The chain couples TRBV29-1 to TRBJ2-1; 7 positions agree with TRBD1. The CDR3 extends over 14 amino acids. The ends lost 7 bases at V and 7 bases at J; junction bases unmatched: 13. Germline lookup yields CDR1 SQVTM and CDR2 ANQGSEA. CDR3 region: CSADSQGVVNEQFF. The CDR3 DNA reads TGCAGCGCCGACAGCCAGGGGGTGGTAAATGAGCAGTTCTTC.

Of note for this clone: A read error may produce the germline difference seen at one junction end. J is TRBJ2-7 and V is TRBV28; TRBD1 is a possible D gene (5 bases). Germline V gene lookup returns CDR1 MDHEN and CDR2 SYDVKM. This CDR3 has 14 residues. CDR3 coding DNA: TGTGCCAGCAGTCCAGCACCTCATACCCGCCCAGGGTCGTTC. Translation gives CASSPAPHTRPGSF.

This chain joins TRBV4-1 and TRBJ1-4; the D gene is possibly TRBD1 (5 bases). There are 16 residues in the CDR3. CDR1 is MGHRA and CDR2 is YSYEKL in the germline V gene. Trimming pared 4 bases from V and 8 bases from J, leaving 20 bases between. The CDR3 loop reads CASSRASQGFGEKLFF. The CDR3 DNA reads as TGCGCCAGCAGCCGAGCCTCCCAGGGTTTTGGCGAAAAACTGTTTTTT.

J is TRBJ1-2 and V is TRBV27, with D tentatively TRBD1 (5 bases). This CDR3 comprises 13 residues. The germline gives CDR1 MNHEY, CDR2 SMNVEV (reference sequence). V lost 4 bases to trimming and J lost 9 bases, with 15 bases between them. The chain's CDR3 is CASSSYQGWSYTF. The DNA for the CDR3 is TGTGCCAGCAGTTCCTATCAGGGTTGGAGCTACACCTTC.

In this sample, this clone turned up a few times. The genes are TRBV12-3 or TRBV12-4 and TRBJ1-2; possible D gene TRBD1, 6 bases. The CDR3 spans 13 residues. Trimming shortened V by 6 bases and J by 7 bases, and 15 bases separated the two germline ends. This chain's CDR3 is CASRSTGFGGYTF. In DNA form, the CDR3 reads TGTGCCAGCAGATCGACAGGTTTTGGTGGCTACACCTTC.

The chain couples TRBV3-1 (or the pseudogene TRBV3-2) to TRBJ2-5, with TRBD2 matching 9 bases. The CDR3 has 13 amino acids. Trimming cost V 4 bases and J 5 bases; bases outside gene matches: 2. The germline CDR1 and CDR2 sequences are LGHDT and YNNKEL (reference sequence). The chain's CDR3 is CASSRTSAETQYF. The DNA of the CDR3 is TGTGCCAGCAGCCGGACTAGCGCGGAGACCCAGTACTTC.

V gene TRBV5-1 combines with J gene TRBJ2-5; 8 nucleotides match TRBD1. The CDR3 totals 15 residues. V trimming: 3 bases; J trimming: 1 base; junction bases outside the gene matches: 5. Per the germline V gene, CDR1 is SGHRS and CDR2 is YFSETQ. The CDR3 here is CASSWTGLGQETQYF. In DNA form, the CDR3 reads TGCGCCAGCAGCTGGACAGGGTTAGGCCAAGAGACCCAGTACTTC.

The genes are TRBV2 and TRBJ1-5; D perhaps matches TRBD1 (6 bases). The V end lost 6 bases, the J end lost 9 bases, and 12 bases lay between the germline ends. The CDR3 consists of 12 residues. Germline CDR1 is SNHLY and CDR2 is FYNNEI. The CDR3 DNA reads TGTGCCAGCAGCGATGGACAGCGGCCCCAGCATTTT. This encodes CASSDGQRPQHF.

The rearrangement uses TRBV4-1 and TRBJ2-1; 7 bases line up with TRBD2. With 3 bases clipped from V and 7 bases from J, the junction kept 15 bases outside the gene matches. This CDR3 has 17 residues. The germline V gene encodes CDR1 MGHRA and CDR2 YSYEKL. The CDR3 DNA follows: TGCGCCAGCAGCCATCATAGCGGGCGGCGGGCGCTAAATGAGCAGTTCTTC. Its protein product is CASSHHSGRRALNEQFF.

The chain has TRBV5-1 and TRBJ1-2; possibly TRBD1 for D (6 bases). The CDR3 runs 15 residues. Germline V gene sequence: CDR1 SGHRS, CDR2 YFSETQ. V gave up 0 bases and J gave up 3 bases, with 12 bases separating them. CDR3: CASSLGQTGHYGYTF. The CDR3, as DNA: TGCGCCAGCAGCTTGGGACAGACAGGCCACTATGGCTACACCTTC.

The genes are TRBV9 and TRBJ2-1; 7 nucleotides match TRBD2. Germline V CDR1 and CDR2: SGDLS, YYNGEE. This CDR3 spans 16 amino acids. Losses at the gene ends were 3 bases for V and 5 bases for J; bases not matched to a gene: 11. CDR3 in amino acids: CASSERVAGVNNEQFF. In DNA, the CDR3 is TGTGCCAGCAGCGAGCGAGTAGCGGGTGTGAACAATGAGCAGTTCTTC.

Only a few counts were recorded for this clone. CDR3: CASIFGDRGSMSNQPQHF. For the CDR3, the DNA is TGTGCCAGCATATTCGGGGACAGGGGCTCTATGAGCAATCAGCCCCAGCATTTT. The chain recombines TRBV28 with TRBJ1-5; 10 positions match TRBD1. The germline CDR1 and CDR2 sequences are MDHEN and SYDVKM. V shed 7 bases, J shed 1 base, and the junction held 13 bases outside the gene matches. CDR3 length equals 18 residues.

This chain joins TRBV5-4 and TRBJ1-2, with 12 bases lining up with TRBD1. CDR1 is SGHNT and CDR2 is YYREEE in the germline V gene (reference sequence). V trimming: 3 bases; J trimming: 8 bases; junction bases outside the gene matches: 8. This CDR3 is built from 15 residues. The CDR3 DNA sequence: TGTGCCAGCAGCTCTCCGGGACAGGGGGCGAGGGGCTACACCTTC. It translates to CASSSPGQGARGYTF.

The V call is TRBV3-1 (or the pseudogene TRBV3-2), the J call TRBJ2-1; D ambiguous. The CDR3 is 15 residues long. Germline CDR1 LGHDT, CDR2 YNNKEL (reference sequence). Between the trimmed V and J ends, which lost 2 bases and 0 bases, there was a span of 8 bases. The CDR3 sequence is CASSQFVSSYNEQFF. The CDR3 DNA sequence: TGTGCCAGCAGCCAATTCGTAAGCTCCTACAATGAGCAGTTCTTC.